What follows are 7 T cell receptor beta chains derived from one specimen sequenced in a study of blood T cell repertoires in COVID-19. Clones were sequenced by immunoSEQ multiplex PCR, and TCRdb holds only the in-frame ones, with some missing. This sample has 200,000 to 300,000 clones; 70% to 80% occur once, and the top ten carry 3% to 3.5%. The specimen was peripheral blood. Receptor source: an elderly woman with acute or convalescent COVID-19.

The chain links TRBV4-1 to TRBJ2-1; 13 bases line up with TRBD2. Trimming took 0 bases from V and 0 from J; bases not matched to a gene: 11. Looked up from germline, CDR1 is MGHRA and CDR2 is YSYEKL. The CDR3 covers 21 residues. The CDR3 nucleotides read TGCGCCAGCAGCCAAGATCTCTTGACTAGCGGGGGGCCCAGCTCCTACAATGAGCAGTTCTTC. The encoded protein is CASSQDLLTSGGPSSYNEQFF.

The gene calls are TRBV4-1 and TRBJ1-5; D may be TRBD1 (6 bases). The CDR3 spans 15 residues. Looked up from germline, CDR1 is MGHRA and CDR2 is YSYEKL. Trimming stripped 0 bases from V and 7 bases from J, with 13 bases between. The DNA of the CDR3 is TGCGCCAGCAGCCAAGAAGACAGGTCTATCCAGCCCCAGCATTTT. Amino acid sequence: CASSQEDRSIQPQHF.

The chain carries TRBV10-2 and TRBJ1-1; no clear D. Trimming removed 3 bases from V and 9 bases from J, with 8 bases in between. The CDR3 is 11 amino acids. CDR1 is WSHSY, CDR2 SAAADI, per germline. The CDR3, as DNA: TGCGCCAGCAGTGATGAGACACAAGCTTTCTTT. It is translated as CASSDETQAFF.

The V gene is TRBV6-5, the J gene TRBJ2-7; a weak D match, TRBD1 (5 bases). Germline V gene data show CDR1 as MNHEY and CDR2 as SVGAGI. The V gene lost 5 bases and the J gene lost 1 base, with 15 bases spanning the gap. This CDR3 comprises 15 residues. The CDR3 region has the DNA TGTGCCAGCAGTACCACGACAGTACCTTCCTACGAGCAGTACTTC. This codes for CASSTTTVPSYEQYF.

CDR3 loop: CASSLGLAGSDTQYF. CDR3 coding DNA: TGTGCCAGCAGCTTGGGGCTAGCGGGATCAGATACGCAGTATTTT. J is TRBJ2-3 and V is TRBV5-4, with 9 bases identical to TRBD2. CDR1 is SGHNT, CDR2 YYREEE, per germline (reference sequence). CDR3 length: 15 amino acids. V trimming: 0 bases; J trimming: 4 bases; junction bases outside the gene matches: 3.

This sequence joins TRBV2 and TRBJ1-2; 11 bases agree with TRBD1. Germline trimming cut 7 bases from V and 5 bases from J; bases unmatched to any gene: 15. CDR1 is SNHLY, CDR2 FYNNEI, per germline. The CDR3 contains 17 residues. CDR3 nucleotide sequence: TGTGCCAGCAAAGGGGACCGGGACAGGGGGAAGGGGTATGGCTACACCTTC. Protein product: CASKGDRDRGKGYGYTF. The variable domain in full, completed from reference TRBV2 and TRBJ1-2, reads EPEVTQTPSHQVTQMGQEVILRCVPISNHLYFYWYRQILGQKVEFLVSFYNNEISEKSEIFDDQFSVERPDGSNFTLKIRSTKLEDSAMYFCASKGDRDRGKGYGYTFGSGTRLTVV.

The CDR3 sequence: CASSPTGPSSNQPQHF. The CDR3 coding sequence is TGTGCCAGCAGCCCGACAGGCCCCAGTAGCAATCAGCCCCAGCATTTT. The J gene is TRBJ1-5, the V gene TRBV7-2, with D tentatively TRBD1 (6 bases). V lost 5 bases and J lost 0, with 14 bases in between. CDR1 is SGHTA and CDR2 is FQGNSA in the germline V gene. This CDR3 is 16 amino acids long. The whole variable domain, remainder taken from reference TRBV7-2 and TRBJ1-5, is GAGVSQSPSNKVTEKGKDVELRCDPISGHTALYWYRQSLGQGLEFLIYFQGNSAPDKSGLPSDRFSAERTGGSVSTLTIQRTQQEDSAVYLCASSPTGPSSNQPQHFGDGTRLSIL.